This TCR beta chain was identified in a study of shared clonotypes between healthy human individuals. The study's findings and limits: Memory subsets had estimated richness that was generally smaller than that of naive subsets.

This clone showed up just once. Its antigen is as yet unknown. Distinct nucleotide sequences in the sample also encode this CDR3. Original analysis: Junction-only sequences produced by ImmunoSEQ had no quality scores, so filtering differed. Generated by immunoSEQ multiplex PCR, the TCRdb table keeps only in-frame clones and is missing some. V, J and clone size derive from that table, while D and trimming were established from the DNA sequence. The table records about 1.1 million clones, roughly 77% of them present only once. A CD45RA+ naive subset and a CD45RA-negative memory subset were split from CD4+ cells. The trim removed 5 bases at V and 6 bases at J, leaving 6 bases unmatched. CDR1 SGHRS and CDR2 YFSETQ come from the germline V gene. The CDR3 contains 14 residues.

This receptor was identified in a man between 18 and 29 years old in good health. Some clones in this sample may be carry-over from other donors' samples. Sequences were obtained from memory CD4+ T cells from PBMCs. Subset: CD45RA-negative fraction. The chain has TRBV5-1 and TRBJ2-7; 12 bases agree with TRBD1. The CDR3 bases are TGCGCCAGCAGTCCGGGACAGGGGGCCGGCGAGCAGTACTTC. Its translation is CASSPGQGAGEQYF.